This T cell receptor beta chain comes out of a study of shared clonotypes between healthy human individuals. Overall study findings and caveats: The sharing of about 5.3% of naive CD4 clonotypes was seen across a handful of donors.

This clone was detected only once. Antigen unknown. Germline-derived CDR1 and CDR2 are SGHDN and FVKESK. This CDR3 is built from 15 residues. J gave up 6 bases and V 4 bases, and 5 bases lay outside the gene matches. Deep was the level used in running the assay. Study processing details: Because ImmunoSEQ provided only junction sequences with no quality scores, the filtering differed. Clones were sequenced by immunoSEQ multiplex PCR, and TCRdb holds only the in-frame ones, with some missing. V, J and clone size reflect that table, while D and trimming were determined from the DNA. Found here are about 2 million clones, roughly 94% of them singletons; the top ten hold 1.1%. Naive CD8 cells were CD45RO-negative, positively selected for CCR7, excluding terminally differentiated effector memory CD45RA+ cells.

This TCR came from a man between 18 and 35 years old in good health. Sequenced sample: naive CD8+ T cells sorted from blood. The chain joins TRBV14 to TRBJ1-6; 8 nucleotides align to TRBD1. In DNA form, the CDR3 reads TGTGCCAGCAGCCTCCGGGACAGGCGTAATTCACCCCTCCACTTT. Translated, it gives CASSLRDRRNSPLHF.